The 31 T cell receptor beta chains reported below all come from one sample, sequenced in a study of blood T cell repertoires in COVID-19. The assay was immunoSEQ multiplex PCR, and TCRdb's table has in-frame clones only and misses some. The sample consists of 110,000 to 150,000 clones, around 88% of them appearing once. Specimen: peripheral blood. These receptors all stem from a woman in her fifties or sixties with acute or convalescent COVID-19.

The V and J genes are TRBV5-5 and TRBJ2-2, with TRBD1 identical over 7 bases. The CDR3 runs 16 residues. V shed 3 bases and J 5 bases; nucleotides not matched to a gene: 10. Germline CDR1 reads SGHKS; CDR2 reads YYEKEE (reference sequence). CDR3 nucleotides: TGTGCCAGCAGCTCCCAGGGGCAGGGGGAAACCGGGGAGCTGTTTTTT. Its translation is CASSSQGQGETGELFF.

The genes are TRBV15 and TRBJ2-2, with D possibly TRBD2 on 5 matching bases. Per germline, CDR1 LNHNV and CDR2 YYDKDF (reference sequence). The V end was cut by 1 base, the J end by 2 bases, with 8 bases between. This CDR3 region has 15 residues. The CDR3 region is CATSRGRTNTGELFF. CDR3 nucleotide sequence: TGTGCCACCAGCAGAGGGAGGACCAACACCGGGGAGCTGTTTTTT.

V gene TRBV12-3 or TRBV12-4 combines with J gene TRBJ2-1; D gene uncertain. Trimming removed 5 bases from V and 7 bases from J, with 9 bases in between. CDR3 length: 12 amino acids. The CDR3 reads CASSPSRNEQFF. DNA for the CDR3: TGTGCCAGCAGTCCAAGTCGGAATGAGCAGTTCTTC.

For the CDR3, the DNA is TGTGCCTGGAGGGACAGCTTAAGCTCCTATAATTCACCCCTCCACTTT. Translation: CAWRDSLSSYNSPLHF. V is TRBV30 and J is TRBJ1-6, with D perhaps TRBD1 (6 bases). The CDR3 has 16 residues. The V gene's germline CDR1 is GTSNPN and CDR2 SVGIG (reference sequence). V was pared by 3 bases and J by 0 bases, with 12 bases between.

V is TRBV6-2 or TRBV6-3 and J is TRBJ1-2, with 8 bases that match TRBD1. J lost 4 bases, V lost 0 bases, and 13 bases had no gene match. Germline-derived CDR1 and CDR2 are MNHEY and SVGEGT. The CDR3 spans 18 residues. Here the CDR3 reads CASSYSTQRQGIPYGYTF. The DNA for the CDR3 is TGTGCCAGCAGTTACTCGACACAAAGACAGGGGATACCCTATGGCTACACCTTC.

DNA of the CDR3: TGTGCCAGCAGCTCCGCAGGCTTCCGAAGTTCTTCACCCCTCCACTTT. Translated, it gives CASSSAGFRSSSPLHF. V gene TRBV5-4 combines with J gene TRBJ1-6; no clear D. The length of the CDR3 is 16 residues. Germline CDR1 SGHNT, CDR2 YYREEE (reference sequence). V gave up 3 bases and J gave up 9 bases, with 19 bases separating them.

The V call is TRBV5-8, the J call TRBJ2-3, with D maybe TRBD1 (5 bases). CDR3 length: 14 residues. The V gene's germline CDR1 is SGHTS and CDR2 YDEGEE. V was trimmed by 3 bases and J by 2 bases, leaving 10 bases between them. CDR3 in DNA: TGTGCCAGCAGCTCGCGACAGTACACAGATACGCAGTATTTT. This codes for CASSSRQYTDTQYF.

V gene TRBV9 combines with J gene TRBJ2-7; D gene ambiguous. The V and J ends lost 0 bases and 2 bases respectively, with 12 bases between them. CDR3 length: 15 residues. Germline V CDR1 and CDR2: SGDLS, YYNGEE. The CDR3 DNA is TGTGCCAGCAGCGTAGACTTGCATACGACCTACGAGCAGTACTTC. Its translation is CASSVDLHTTYEQYF. Using reference TRBV9 and TRBJ2-7 for the parts outside the CDR3, the full variable domain is DSGVTQTPKHLITATGQRVTLRCSPRSGDLSVYWYQQSLDQGLQFLIQYYNGEERAKGNILERFSAQQFPDLHSELNLSSLELGDSALYFCASSVDLHTTYEQYFGPGTRLTVT.

The gene calls are TRBV10-3 and TRBJ2-7; 11 bases line up with TRBD1. The germline CDR1 and CDR2 sequences are ENHRY and SYGVKD. Unmatched junction bases numbered 2, after V lost 7 bases and J lost 3 bases. This CDR3 has 13 amino acids. The CDR3 nucleotides read TGTGCCATCACTGGGACAGGGGGCTACGAGCAGTACTTC. It specifies CAITGTGGYEQYF.

Worth noting for this clone: Since the CDR3 does not end with the conserved phenylalanine or tryptophan, this likely comes from a read error. It is unclear where the CDR3 begins or ends on the DNA, so no DNA is shown, and the CDR3 is as TCRdb lists it. The J gene is TRBJ1-1, the V gene TRBV5-8. CDR1 SGHTS and CDR2 YDEGEE come from the germline V gene. The CDR3 totals 11 residues, both ends included. The CDR3 here is CASSLGGGLQL.

The chain carries TRBV28 and TRBJ1-2; 11 bases are a match to TRBD1. The CDR3 runs 15 residues. The V gene end was trimmed by 6 bases and the J gene end by 0 bases; junction bases not matched to a gene: 3. Germline lookup yields CDR1 MDHEN and CDR2 SYDVKM. This chain's CDR3 is CASRLDRGPNYGYTF. The DNA for the CDR3 is TGTGCCAGCAGGTTGGACAGGGGGCCTAACTATGGCTACACCTTC.

The V and J genes are TRBV2 and TRBJ1-4; 8 bases align to TRBD1. The CDR3 is 15 residues long. Germline lookup yields CDR1 SNHLY and CDR2 FYNNEI. Trimming at V came to 6 bases and at J to 1 base, leaving 4 bases not matched to a gene. Here the CDR3 reads CASRETGGTNEKLFF. The CDR3 nucleotides are TGTGCCAGCAGAGAAACAGGGGGAACTAATGAAAAACTGTTTTTT.

This clone has just one count. The chain is built from TRBV7-9 and TRBJ2-7; D is unresolved. This CDR3 comprises 13 residues. CDR1 SEHNR and CDR2 FQNEAQ come from the germline V gene (reference sequence). Trimming took off 5 bases at V and 8 bases at J, with 16 bases between the two ends. CDR3 coding DNA: TGTGCCAGCAGCCTTGAGACACCACTCAAGCAGTACTTC. Amino acid sequence: CASSLETPLKQYF. Full variable domain (outside the CDR3, taken from reference TRBV7-9 and TRBJ2-7): DTGVSQNPRHKITKRGQNVTFRCDPISEHNRLYWYRQTLGQGPEFLTYFQNEAQLEKSRLLSDRFSAERPKGSFSTLEIQRTEQGDSAMYLCASSLETPLKQYFGPGTRLTVT.

The chain joins TRBV4-2 to TRBJ1-6; TRBD1 aligns across 10 bases. The germline V gene has CDR1 LGHNA and CDR2 YNFKEQ. J lost 0 bases, V lost 4 bases, and 6 bases had no gene match. This CDR3 comprises 18 residues. This chain's CDR3 is CASSREGQGPSYNSPLHF. The CDR3 DNA reads TGTGCCAGCAGCCGTGAGGGACAGGGGCCCTCCTATAATTCACCCCTCCACTTT.

The rearrangement links TRBV5-5 to TRBJ1-5; the match to TRBD1 covers 7 bases. V was pared by 1 base and J by 5 bases, with 9 bases of the junction left unmatched. Germline V lookup: CDR1 SGHKS, CDR2 YYEKEE (reference sequence). The CDR3 is 16 residues long. The CDR3 sequence: CASSLPSPGGHQPQHF. The CDR3 DNA sequence: TGTGCCAGCAGCTTGCCGAGCCCAGGGGGACATCAGCCCCAGCATTTT.

This chain uses TRBV28 with TRBJ1-2; TRBD1 matches 8 bases. V lost 2 bases and J lost 3; bases outside the gene matches: 11. The germline CDR1 and CDR2 sequences are MDHEN and SYDVKM. The CDR3 is 17 residues long. The DNA for the CDR3 is TGTGCCAGCAGTTTAAGAAAAGGACAGGGCTTATACTATGGCTACACCTTC. It specifies CASSLRKGQGLYYGYTF.

The chain recombines TRBV7-6 with TRBJ2-2; 9 bases are shared with TRBD1. Trimming at V came to 0 bases and at J to 8 bases, leaving 4 bases not matched to a gene. The CDR3 loop spans 15 amino acids. Germline CDR1 SGHVS, CDR2 FNYEAQ. The CDR3 loop reads CASSLAQGARGELFF. The DNA of the CDR3 is TGTGCCAGCAGCTTAGCACAGGGGGCGCGAGGGGAGCTGTTTTTT.

A word on this clone: One end of the junction varies from germline; a read error may be responsible. The chain combines TRBV7-7 with TRBJ2-1; the D is unclear. Looked up from germline, CDR1 is SSHAT and CDR2 is FNYEAQ (reference sequence). This CDR3 contains 13 residues. In nucleotides, the CDR3 is TGTGCTAGCAGCTTAGCCCAGTACAATGAGCAGTTCTTC. It encodes CASSLAQYNEQFF.

The chain combines TRBV6-2 or TRBV6-3 with TRBJ1-1; D gene unclear. The CDR3 spans 15 residues. Germline V gene lookup returns CDR1 MNHEY and CDR2 SVGEGT. The germline V and J ends were trimmed by 1 base and 0 bases, with 9 bases remaining between them. The CDR3 DNA reads as TGTGCCAGCAGTTACTTACCAGGCTTGAACACTGAAGCTTTCTTT. Amino acids: CASSYLPGLNTEAFF.

The CDR3 coding sequence is TGTGCCAGCAGCGATAATTCACCCCTCCACTTT. Its protein is CASSDNSPLHF. The chain links TRBV28 to TRBJ1-6; D remains unclear. From germline, CDR1 is MDHEN and CDR2 SYDVKM. V lost 6 bases to trimming and J lost 5 bases, with 2 bases between them. CDR3 size: 11 residues. The whole variable domain, filled in from reference TRBV28 and TRBJ1-6, reads DVKVTQSSRYLVKRTGEKVFLECVQDMDHENMFWYRQDPGLGLRLIYFSYDVKMKEKGDIPEGYSVSREKKERFSLILESASTNQTSMYLCASSDNSPLHFGNGTRLTVT.

V gene TRBV2 combines with J gene TRBJ1-1; D is perhaps TRBD1 (6 bases). The CDR3 totals 14 residues. CDR1 is SNHLY, CDR2 FYNNEI, per germline. V was shortened by 6 bases and J by 4 bases, with 15 bases between the two germline ends. The CDR3: CASSFLQGSTEAFF. As DNA, the CDR3 is TGTGCCAGCAGCTTCCTACAGGGTAGCACTGAAGCTTTCTTT.

The chain is built from TRBV9 and TRBJ1-3, with 8 bases aligning to TRBD1. CDR1 is SGDLS, CDR2 YYNGEE, per germline. The CDR3 is made up of 15 amino acids. The J segment lost 2 bases and the V segment lost 4 bases, leaving 5 bases of the junction unmatched. The CDR3 reads CASSFQGAPGNTIYF. The CDR3 nucleotides read TGTGCCAGCAGCTTCCAGGGGGCACCTGGAAACACCATATATTTT.

The CDR3 loop reads CASSLFPGQGVSSNQPQHF. The CDR3, as DNA: TGTGCCAGCAGCTTATTTCCCGGACAGGGGGTGTCTAGCAATCAGCCCCAGCATTTT. The J gene is TRBJ1-5, the V gene TRBV7-9, with 10 bases matching TRBD1. V was clipped by 2 bases and J by 0 bases; unmatched bases: 10. The CDR3 has 19 residues. In germline, CDR1 is SEHNR, CDR2 FQNEAQ (reference sequence).

The DNA of the CDR3 is TGTGCCAGTAATGAGGGGGCCTCCTACAATGAGCAGTTCTTC. Translating gives CASNEGASYNEQFF. This chain uses TRBV19 with TRBJ2-1; 7 bases are shared with TRBD1. Germline V lookup: CDR1 LNHDA, CDR2 SQIVND (reference sequence). The CDR3 runs to 14 residues. V was clipped by 7 bases and J by 0 bases; unmatched bases: 3.

The chain uses TRBV5-1 and TRBJ2-7, with D possibly matching TRBD1 (6 bases). Germline CDR1 and CDR2: SGHRS and YFSETQ. V lost 3 bases, J lost 2 bases, and 15 bases lay in between. The CDR3 covers 15 residues. This CDR3 is CASSWTRGKAYEQYF. CDR3 coding DNA: TGCGCCAGCAGCTGGACGAGGGGGAAAGCCTACGAGCAGTACTTC.

The rearrangement links TRBV12-3 or TRBV12-4 to TRBJ2-6; D remains unclear. V was shortened by 5 bases and J by 4 bases, with 6 bases between the two germline ends. The CDR3 consists of 13 residues. The CDR3 sequence is CASSHQGANVLTF. The CDR3 DNA reads TGTGCCAGCAGTCACCAGGGGGCCAACGTCCTGACTTTC.

This chain uses TRBV12-3 or TRBV12-4 with TRBJ1-2, with a possible D match to TRBD1 (6 bases). V dropped 7 bases and J dropped 5 bases, with 14 bases sitting between them. CDR3 length: 13 residues. This CDR3 is CASTYRARYGYTF. The CDR3 DNA is TGTGCCAGCACCTACAGGGCCCGATATGGCTACACCTTC.

The chain carries TRBV6-5 and TRBJ2-1; 9 nucleotides match TRBD1. Trimming took 2 bases from V and 1 from J; bases not matched to a gene: 3. The germline CDR1 and CDR2 sequences are MNHEY and SVGAGI. This CDR3 comprises 16 residues. The CDR3 loop is CASSYDGTGSYNEQFF. CDR3 DNA sequence: TGTGCCAGCAGTTACGATGGGACAGGGTCCTACAATGAGCAGTTCTTC.

V usage is TRBV4-3 and J usage is TRBJ1-1; 11 nucleotides agree with TRBD1. There are 15 residues in the CDR3. V dropped 4 bases and J dropped 1; count of bases not matched to a gene: 2. The germline V gene encodes CDR1 LGHNA and CDR2 YSLEER. CDR3 bases: TGCGCCAGCAGCCTCGGGACAGGGGGGAACACTGAAGCTTTCTTT. Its translation: CASSLGTGGNTEAFF.

The chain carries TRBV19 and TRBJ1-6, with 9 bases lining up with TRBD1. This CDR3 contains 15 residues. The J segment lost 4 bases and the V segment lost 8 bases, leaving 6 bases of the junction unmatched. Germline V gives CDR1 LNHDA, CDR2 SQIVND (reference sequence). The CDR3 DNA sequence: TGTGCCAGTGGACAGGGGACTCAATATAATTCACCCCTCCACTTT. Translating it yields CASGQGTQYNSPLHF. Filled out from reference TRBV19 and TRBJ1-6, the complete variable domain reads DGGITQSPKYLFRKEGQNVTLSCEQNLNHDAMYWYRQDPGQGLRLIYYSQIVNDFQKGDIAEGYSVSREKKESFPLTVTSAQKNPTAFYLCASGQGTQYNSPLHFGNGTRLTVT.

The chain uses TRBV19 and TRBJ1-5; D is unclear. V was pared by 3 bases and J by 3 bases, with 6 bases between. The length of the CDR3 is 13 residues. Germline CDR1 reads LNHDA; CDR2 reads SQIVND (reference sequence). The CDR3 loop reads CASSIQANQPQHF. In DNA, the CDR3 is TGTGCCAGTAGTATCCAGGCCAATCAGCCCCAGCATTTT.